This T cell receptor (beta chain) was captured by sequencing in a study of T cell repertoires in cytomegalovirus infection. Study-level background: Public TCR beta signatures were indicative of both CMV infection and a matching HLA type. Study-level points and caveats: Adding up the frequency of public TCR beta families identified people who carried CMV plus the relevant HLA. Dominating the ex vivo response were TCR beta clonotypes that were CMV-specific and HLA-C-restricted.

Concerning this clonotype itself: Its cognate antigen is unknown.

Looked up from germline, CDR1 is DFQATT and CDR2 is SNEGSKA (reference sequence). The CDR3 covers 14 residues. Germline trimming cut 2 bases from V and 5 bases from J; bases unmatched to any gene: 4. One entry per CDR3 protein, called by TCRdb with MiXCR from the reads. The sample lists 290,000 or so distinct CDR3 sequences; under 30% were seen once. The source of this sequence is a human donor in good health (CMV status not recorded). Some clones in this sample may be carry-over from other donors' samples. The sample was PBMCs. V gene TRBV20-1 combines with J gene TRBJ2-3, with 10 bases aligning to TRBD2. Here the CDR3 DNA reads TGCAGTGCTAGACCTAGCGGGAGAATAGATACGCAGTATTTT. Residues: CSARPSGRIDTQYF.